This T cell receptor beta chain was captured in a study of cytomegalovirus exposure and HLA in healthy donors. Study findings and constraints: Later, an analysis found that common viral pathogens appeared to be linked with several of the most significant clusters. In a later analysis, compared with equally common non-associated chains, HLA-associated beta chains were more expanded.

Researchers ran the PCR with 60 Vbeta and 13 Jbeta primers. Only in-frame clones appear in the TCRdb table, and some are missing; sequencing was by immunoSEQ multiplex PCR. In the table there are about 94,000 clones, roughly 86% of which are singletons. Trimming removed 0 bases at V and 4 bases at J, with 6 bases between. Germline CDR1 reads MRHNA; CDR2 reads SNTAGT. This CDR3 is 14 amino acids long. This clone has a count of ten or more. Its target is unknown. Sequencing was performed on PBMCs. The chain recombines TRBV6-4 with TRBJ2-2; possible D gene TRBD2, 5 bases. The source is a human donor in good health. For the CDR3, the DNA is TGTGCCAGCAGTGACTCGGGAGCCACCGGGGAGCTGTTTTTT. Protein product: CASSDSGATGELFF.